This T cell receptor (beta chain) was captured in a study of T-cell reconstitution after alpha-beta-depleted transplantation in children. TCRbeta library construction was performed incorporating unique molecular identifiers. TCRdb reanalysed the PCR reads using MiXCR and keeps one entry per CDR3 protein. The profile covers about 460,000 distinct CDR3 sequences, with about 10% appearing a single time and about 2% taken by the ten largest. Germline V gene sequence: CDR1 SEHNR, CDR2 FQNEAQ (reference sequence). Trimming took 2 bases from V and 6 from J; bases not matched to a gene: 6. The CDR3 is 15 amino acids. Study-level results: About two months after transplant, alpha-beta T cells reportedly came from several hundred expanded graft clones. At day 60, the high TCRbeta diversity found in some patients originated from recipient T cells and thymic progenitors that had survived. The main origin of T-cell counts and diversity one year after transplant was newly produced T cells.

As concerns this clonotype: The antigen is unknown.

This sequence joins TRBV7-9 and TRBJ2-1, with 8 bases fitting TRBD2. Source: PBMCs, taken before TCRalphabeta/CD19-depleted stem cell transplant. The sequence came from a child between 2 and 9 years old with inherited bone marrow failure, due to receive a stem cell transplant. CDR3 nucleotides: TGTGCCAGCAGCTTACTGAGCGGGAGTACCAATGAGCAGTTCTTC. Protein product: CASSLLSGSTNEQFF.